These 30 T cell receptor beta chains share one sample of origin, sequenced in a study of EBV T-cell therapy then PD-1 blockade in nasopharyngeal carcinoma. These receptors' targets are unknown. The table came from immunoSEQ multiplex PCR; TCRdb's copy has only in-frame clones and leaves some out. The sample holds roughly 20,000 clones, about four fifths seen once. Treatment: AdE1-LMPpoly-expanded autologous EBV-specific T-cell therapy followed by anti-PD-1 nivolumab. The sequencing here drew on CD8+ T cells from blood, taken at roughly day 35 from a patient whose treatment included autologous EBV-specific T cells and nivolumab. The receptors were sampled from a man aged 40-49 years with nasopharyngeal carcinoma.

This chain connects TRBV24-1 to TRBJ1-2; unclear D gene. Germline V CDR1 and CDR2: KGHDR, SFDVKD. Trimming pared 5 bases from V and 7 bases from J, leaving 13 bases between. There are 13 residues in the CDR3. The DNA for the CDR3 is TGTGCCACCAGTGGAGCGGACGCGCTTGGCTACACCTTC. Protein sequence: CATSGADALGYTF.

The sample holds a few counts of this clone. This sequence joins TRBV27 and TRBJ1-4; TRBD1 might be the D (5 bases). This CDR3 spans 13 amino acids. Germline CDR1 reads MNHEY; CDR2 reads SMNVEV (reference sequence). Trimming cost V 5 bases and J 13 bases, with 17 bases left between them. The CDR3 loop is CASSPQGHLLLFF. Written as DNA, the CDR3 is TGTGCCAGCAGTCCTCAGGGCCATTTACTACTGTTTTTT.

V usage is TRBV7-2 and J usage is TRBJ1-4; D unclear. The V end was cut by 3 bases, the J end by 2 bases, with 16 bases between. Germline CDR1 SGHTA, CDR2 FQGNSA. The CDR3 has 17 amino acids. CDR3 region: CASSFIPGLSTNEKLFF. CDR3 nucleotide sequence: TGTGCCAGCAGCTTCATTCCGGGTTTATCCACTAATGAAAAACTGTTTTTT.

For the CDR3, the DNA is TGTGCCAGCAGCGCCACTAGCGGGGGGCCCTACGAGCAGTACTTC. Its protein is CASSATSGGPYEQYF. The V gene is TRBV7-6, the J gene TRBJ2-7, with 12 bases lining up with TRBD2. The germline V gene has CDR1 SGHVS and CDR2 FNYEAQ. The CDR3 covers 15 residues. V lost 5 bases to trimming and J lost 2 bases; unmatched junction nucleotides: 4. Together with reference TRBV7-6 and TRBJ2-7, the CDR3 gives the full variable domain: GAGVSQSPRYKVTKRGQDVALRCDPISGHVSLYWYRQALGQGPEFLTYFNYEAQQDKSGLPNDRFSAERPEGSISTLTIQRTEQRDSAMYRCASSATSGGPYEQYFGPGTRLTVT.

The chain couples TRBV4-2 to TRBJ2-2; 9 bases map to TRBD1. This CDR3 region has 14 residues. Unmatched junction bases numbered 2, after V lost 6 bases and J lost 3 bases. Germline values: CDR1 LGHNA, CDR2 YNFKEQ. CDR3: CASRRDRDTGELFF. Here the CDR3 DNA reads TGTGCCAGCAGAAGGGACAGGGACACCGGGGAGCTGTTTTTT.

CDR3 in DNA: TGTGCCAGCAGTTACTCGATGGGGTACACTGAAGCTTTCTTT. Encoded protein: CASSYSMGYTEAFF. The chain has TRBV6-5 and TRBJ1-1; no definite D call. Germline V gene sequence: CDR1 MNHEY, CDR2 SVGAGI. The germline V and J ends were trimmed by 0 bases and 3 bases, with 8 bases remaining between them. The CDR3 runs to 14 residues.

CDR3 sequence reads: CASSLSGGHNEQFF. CDR3 coding DNA: TGTGCCAGCAGCTTAAGCGGGGGGCACAATGAGCAGTTCTTC. The chain combines TRBV7-8 with TRBJ2-1; TRBD2 matches at 9 bases. The CDR3 loop spans 14 amino acids. The trim removed 2 bases at V and 5 bases at J, leaving 1 base unmatched. Germline CDR1 reads SGHVS; CDR2 reads FQNEAQ.

This clone was detected once. The chain has TRBV6-5 and TRBJ2-5, with TRBD1 matching 7 bases. Germline CDR1 reads MNHEY; CDR2 reads SVGAGI. The trim removed 0 bases at V and 4 bases at J, leaving 5 bases unmatched. This CDR3 spans 15 amino acids. This chain's CDR3 is CASSYSGRGRETQYF. In DNA, the CDR3 is TGTGCCAGCAGTTACTCGGGCAGGGGGAGAGAGACCCAGTACTTC.

The V and J genes are TRBV5-4 and TRBJ2-5; D gene uncertain. V shed 4 bases and J shed 5 bases, with 6 bases lying between them. Germline V lookup: CDR1 SGHNT, CDR2 YYREEE (reference sequence). The CDR3 consists of 11 residues. The CDR3, as DNA: TGTGCCAGCAGCATAGGGGAGACCCAGTACTTC. It translates to CASSIGETQYF.

The chain carries TRBV5-4 and TRBJ2-3; tentative D call: TRBD2 (6 bases). The germline V gene has CDR1 SGHNT and CDR2 YYREEE (reference sequence). With 1 base removed from V and 5 bases from J, the gap between germline ends came to 11 bases. This CDR3 contains 14 residues. As DNA, the CDR3 is TGTGCCAGCAGCTTGAGTTGGGAGGAAGATACGCAGTATTTT. This codes for CASSLSWEEDTQYF.

V usage is TRBV6-2 or TRBV6-3 and J usage is TRBJ2-2; D possibly matches TRBD1 or TRBD2 (5 bases each). The CDR3 length is 16 residues. Germline V gene data show CDR1 as MNHEY and CDR2 as SVGEGT. V was shortened by 2 bases and J by 4 bases, with 14 bases between the two germline ends. CDR3 amino acids: CASSYRVGDLTGELFF. CDR3 DNA: TGTGCCAGCAGTTACAGGGTAGGGGACCTCACCGGGGAGCTGTTTTTT.

The J gene is TRBJ1-2, the V gene TRBV19; weak D call: TRBD1 (5 bases). Deletions cut 6 bases from V and 3 bases from J, with 20 bases between. The CDR3 runs to 16 residues. Per the germline V gene, CDR1 is LNHDA and CDR2 is SQIVND (reference sequence). This CDR3 is CASSQDRRGNDYGYTF. CDR3 coding DNA: TGTGCCAGTAGCCAAGATCGGAGGGGTAACGACTATGGCTACACCTTC.

The chain is built from TRBV15 and TRBJ2-3, with 7 nucleotides matching TRBD1. Germline CDR1 and CDR2: LNHNV and YYDKDF (reference sequence). The J segment lost 5 bases and the V segment lost 4 bases, leaving 6 bases of the junction unmatched. The CDR3 has 14 residues. CDR3 in amino acids: CATSTEQGLDTQYF. CDR3 coding DNA: TGTGCCACCAGCACCGAACAGGGGCTAGATACGCAGTATTTT.

The CDR3 region is CASSSGNTIYF. Here the CDR3 DNA reads TGTGCCAGCAGCTCCGGTAACACCATATATTTT. The J gene is TRBJ1-3, the V gene TRBV7-9; D is uncertain. V was trimmed by 4 bases and J by 7 bases, leaving 5 bases between them. CDR3 length: 11 residues. Germline-derived CDR1 and CDR2 are SEHNR and FQNEAQ (reference sequence). Together with reference TRBV7-9 and TRBJ1-3, the CDR3 gives the full variable domain: DTGVSQNPRHKITKRGQNVTFRCDPISEHNRLYWYRQTLGQGPEFLTYFQNEAQLEKSRLLSDRFSAERPKGSFSTLEIQRTEQGDSAMYLCASSSGNTIYFGEGSWLTVV.

This clone was observed once. The genes are TRBV23-1 and TRBJ1-4; 9 nucleotides align to TRBD1. TRBV23-1 is treated as an ORF (open reading frame) with a function not yet certain. The length of the CDR3 is 15 residues. The ends lost 9 bases at V and 2 bases at J; junction bases unmatched: 7. This CDR3 reads CARPGQGSTNEKLFF. The CDR3 DNA follows: TGCGCCAGACCGGGACAGGGATCCACTAATGAAAAACTGTTTTTT.

This chain links TRBV19 with TRBJ2-2, with D unclear. Trimming removed 5 bases at V and 3 bases at J, with 10 bases between. Germline V gives CDR1 LNHDA, CDR2 SQIVND (reference sequence). The CDR3 spans 14 residues. CDR3 region: CASSPPAYTGELFF. CDR3 nucleotide sequence: TGTGCCAGTAGTCCGCCAGCCTACACCGGGGAGCTGTTTTTT. The full variable domain, completed using reference TRBV19 and TRBJ2-2, is DGGITQSPKYLFRKEGQNVTLSCEQNLNHDAMYWYRQDPGQGLRLIYYSQIVNDFQKGDIAEGYSVSREKKESFPLTVTSAQKNPTAFYLCASSPPAYTGELFFGEGSRLTVL.

V and J are TRBV12-3 or TRBV12-4 and TRBJ1-1; D not certain. V lost 3 bases and J lost 4, with 3 bases in between. This CDR3 region has 11 residues. DNA for the CDR3: TGTGCCAGCAGTTTGGGCACTGAAGCTTTCTTT. It is translated as CASSLGTEAFF.

The chain couples TRBV2 to TRBJ2-5, with D hard to call. Germline V gene lookup returns CDR1 SNHLY and CDR2 FYNNEI. The CDR3 has 15 amino acids. Trimming took 6 bases from V and 1 from J, leaving 15 bases between them. The CDR3 coding sequence is TGTGCCAGCAGGGCCAGACAAACCATCCAAGAGACCCAGTACTTC. It translates to CASRARQTIQETQYF.

This clone was found once. The genes are TRBV7-3 and TRBJ2-7; D remains ambiguous. Trimming cost V 2 bases and J 1 base, with 6 bases left between them. Germline V gives CDR1 SGHTA, CDR2 FQGTGA. This CDR3 is built from 13 residues. DNA of the CDR3: TGTGCCAGCAGCTTAGACGGTTCCTACGAGCAGTACTTC. Translating gives CASSLDGSYEQYF.

This clone was seen a few times. CDR3 sequence: CASSPGISSNQPQHF. The CDR3 nucleotides read TGTGCCAGCAGTCCAGGGATTTCTAGCAATCAGCCCCAGCATTTT. V usage is TRBV7-9 and J usage is TRBJ1-5; a possible D gene is TRBD1 (5 bases). Germline V gene sequence: CDR1 SEHNR, CDR2 FQNEAQ (reference sequence). CDR3 size: 15 residues. Trimming shortened V by 6 bases and J by 0 bases, and 12 bases separated the two germline ends.

The rearrangement joins TRBV19 to TRBJ1-5, with 11 bases identical to TRBD1. Germline V CDR1 and CDR2: LNHDA, SQIVND (reference sequence). The length of the CDR3 is 15 residues. The V segment lost 4 bases and the J segment 7 bases; nucleotides outside the gene matches: 6. The CDR3 DNA reads TGTGCCAGTAGTACCCAGGGACAGGGGGGCCAGCCCCAGCATTTT. Its translation is CASSTQGQGGQPQHF.

This clone has only one observation. The chain uses TRBV5-1 and TRBJ2-5; D uncertain. Germline-derived CDR1 and CDR2 are SGHRS and YFSETQ. Trimming left V 0 bases short and J 0 bases short, with 6 bases between. This CDR3 has 14 residues. The CDR3 nucleotides are TGCGCCAGCAGCTTGGTGGGGAACCAAGAGACCCAGTACTTC. Translating it yields CASSLVGNQETQYF. Combining the CDR3 with reference TRBV5-1 and TRBJ2-5 gives the whole variable domain KAGVTQTPRYLIKTRGQQVTLSCSPISGHRSVSWYQQTPGQGLQFLFEYFSETQRNKGNFPGRFSGRQFSNSRSEMNVSTLELGDSALYLCASSLVGNQETQYFGPGTRLLVL.

V gene TRBV29-1 combines with J gene TRBJ2-1, with D perhaps TRBD1 (6 bases). The CDR3 extends over 13 amino acids. V dropped 6 bases and J dropped 7 bases, with 16 bases sitting between them. The germline gives CDR1 SQVTM, CDR2 ANQGSEA. The CDR3 loop is CSVARDMGNEQFF. The CDR3 DNA sequence: TGCAGCGTCGCCCGGGACATGGGGAATGAGCAGTTCTTC.

This clone was detected a few times. V gene TRBV6-2 or TRBV6-3 combines with J gene TRBJ2-3; D is uncertain. Trimming pared 5 bases from V and 1 base from J, leaving 7 bases between. Germline V gene lookup returns CDR1 MNHEY and CDR2 SVGEGT. CDR3 length equals 13 residues. In nucleotides, the CDR3 is TGTGCCAGCAGTCTGGGTGGCACAGATACGCAGTATTTT. Translation gives CASSLGGTDTQYF.

The V and J genes are TRBV4-3 and TRBJ1-2; 7 bases are shared with TRBD1. This CDR3 spans 15 amino acids. With V trimmed by 4 bases and J by 0 bases, 5 bases remained unmatched. The germline V gene encodes CDR1 LGHNA and CDR2 YSLEER. The DNA for the CDR3 is TGCGCCAGCAGCCCTGGGACAGAAACTAACTATGGCTACACCTTC. It codes for CASSPGTETNYGYTF.

The count of this clone is one. V gene TRBV7-2 combines with J gene TRBJ2-1; TRBD2 might be the D (7 bases). Germline assignment: CDR1 SGHTA and CDR2 FQGNSA. The CDR3 totals 15 residues. V was pared by 6 bases and J by 8 bases, with 20 bases between. The CDR3 loop reads CASSRLRGGVDEQFF. The CDR3 nucleotides are TGTGCCAGCAGTCGACTGAGGGGGGGTGTTGATGAGCAGTTCTTC.

This clone was counted once. The genes are TRBV14 and TRBJ2-7; 7 bases fit TRBD1. The J segment lost 2 bases and the V segment lost 4 bases, leaving 2 bases of the junction unmatched. Germline V gene lookup returns CDR1 SGHDN and CDR2 FVKESK. The length of the CDR3 is 13 residues. In DNA form, the CDR3 reads TGTGCCAGCAGCCGTCAGGGGGCCTACGAGCAGTACTTC. It encodes CASSRQGAYEQYF. Full variable domain (outside the CDR3, taken from reference TRBV14 and TRBJ2-7): EAGVTQFPSHSVIEKGQTVTLRCDPISGHDNLYWYRRVMGKEIKFLLHFVKESKQDESGMPNNRFLAERTGGTYSTLKVQPAELEDSGVYFCASSRQGAYEQYFGPGTRLTVT.

The chain carries TRBV27 and TRBJ2-2; no clear D. CDR3 length equals 11 residues. Germline V gene data show CDR1 as MNHEY and CDR2 as SMNVEV (reference sequence). Trimming cost V 4 bases and J 6 bases, with 3 bases left between them. The CDR3 is CASSYAGELFF. The CDR3 coding sequence is TGTGCCAGCAGTTACGCCGGGGAGCTGTTTTTT.

Written as DNA, the CDR3 is TGTGCCAGCAGTGGCAGGGAGGGGGACACCATATATTTT. It translates to CASSGREGDTIYF. The V and J genes are TRBV2 and TRBJ1-3; a weak D match, TRBD1 (6 bases). Germline V lookup: CDR1 SNHLY, CDR2 FYNNEI. The CDR3 covers 13 residues. Trimming removed 4 bases at V and 8 bases at J, with 12 bases between.

This rearrangement joins TRBV2 to TRBJ2-5; 7 nucleotides agree with TRBD2. The CDR3 is made up of 15 amino acids. Germline lookup yields CDR1 SNHLY and CDR2 FYNNEI. The ends lost 4 bases at V and 2 bases at J; junction bases unmatched: 7. The CDR3 reads CASSGGMGGQETQYF. The CDR3 DNA sequence: TGTGCCAGCAGTGGGGGAATGGGGGGGCAAGAGACCCAGTACTTC.